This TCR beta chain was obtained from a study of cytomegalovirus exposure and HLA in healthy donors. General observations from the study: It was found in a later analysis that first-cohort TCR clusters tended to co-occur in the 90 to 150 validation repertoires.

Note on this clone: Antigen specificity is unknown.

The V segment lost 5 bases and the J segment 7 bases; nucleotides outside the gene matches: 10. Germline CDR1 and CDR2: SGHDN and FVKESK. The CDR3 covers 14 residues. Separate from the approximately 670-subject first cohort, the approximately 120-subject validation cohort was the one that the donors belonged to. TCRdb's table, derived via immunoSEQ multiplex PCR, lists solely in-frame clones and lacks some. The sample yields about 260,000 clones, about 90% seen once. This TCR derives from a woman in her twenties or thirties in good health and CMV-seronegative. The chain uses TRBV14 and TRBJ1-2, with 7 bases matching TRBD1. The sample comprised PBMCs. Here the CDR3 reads CASSKGGTAGGYTF. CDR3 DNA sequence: TGTGCCAGCAGCAAAGGGGGCACAGCGGGTGGCTACACCTTC.